This T cell receptor (beta chain) was observed in a study of CD8 T cells in Susac syndrome. Germline CDR1 is LNHDA and CDR2 is SQIVND (reference sequence). The CDR3 is 15 residues long. J gave up 3 bases and V 7 bases, and 9 bases lay outside the gene matches. When the RNA was reverse transcribed, random hexamers were used with an input of roughly 0.45 to 1 ug. TCRdb analysed the immunoSEQ multiplex PCR reads with MiXCR anew, one entry per CDR3 protein. The table shows under 200,000 distinct CDR3 sequences, with about 95% occurring only once. The J gene is TRBJ2-7, the V gene TRBV19; 10 bases match TRBD1. The sequence derives from a human donor with multiple sclerosis. The sample was CD8+ T cells from PBMCs. The CDR3 nucleotides read TGTGCCAGTACTATCGGGACAGGGGACTACTACGAGCAGTACTTC. Amino acid sequence: CASTIGTGDYYEQYF.